The sequence of this TCR beta chain was determined in a study of blood T cell repertoires in COVID-19. Study context: The study drew acute and convalescent COVID-19 samples from the United States, Italy and Spain. PBMCs, B-cell-depleted T cells, or T cells provided the cDNA or gDNA that made up the material.

The germline V gene has CDR1 MDHEN and CDR2 SYDVKM. This CDR3 spans 14 amino acids. Trimming shortened V by 1 base and J by 7 bases, and 11 bases separated the two germline ends. The assay was immunoSEQ multiplex PCR, and TCRdb's table has in-frame clones only and misses some. This sample has a few hundred thousand clones; 85% to 90% occur once, and the top ten carry approximately 2.9%. This sequence originates from a woman in her 50s who had been exposed to COVID-19. The specimen was PBMCs or T cells enriched from blood (not recorded which). This chain joins TRBV28 and TRBJ1-5, with D maybe TRBD1 (5 bases). The CDR3 bases are TGTGCCAGCAGTTTATTGACAGCCATACAGCCCCAGCATTTT. Its translation is CASSLLTAIQPQHF.